What follows is one T cell receptor beta chain and its context. The antigen is undetermined. This sample was taken from a study of long-term antiretroviral therapy in people with HIV. Study-level background: A decade or so separates the oldest specimens from the later 2015 immediate-ART recommendation. General observations from the study: Collection of the blood, which took place between about 2003 and 2018, possibly occurred under older ART regimens.

Investigators performed immunoSEQ version v3.0 at survey level. Only in-frame clones appear in the TCRdb table, and some are missing; sequencing was by immunoSEQ multiplex PCR. The profile covers about 35,000 clones, with roughly four fifths appearing a single time and 6.2% taken by the ten largest. The receptor was derived from a man aged 18 to 30 with HIV. The sequencing used unsorted PBMCs, collected 1 year after starting antiretroviral therapy.

The CDR3 loop reads CASSFTFGETQYF. Here the CDR3 DNA reads TGTGCCAGCAGCTTCACATTCGGAGAGACCCAGTACTTC. The rearrangement links TRBV7-9 to TRBJ2-5; D is uncertain. There are 13 residues in the CDR3. With 3 bases removed from V and 4 bases from J, the gap between germline ends came to 9 bases. The germline CDR1 and CDR2 sequences are SEHNR and FQNEAQ (reference sequence).